These 15 T cell receptor beta chains share one sample of origin, sequenced in a study of blood T cell repertoires in COVID-19. Generated by immunoSEQ multiplex PCR, the TCRdb table keeps only in-frame clones and is missing some. The sample holds more than 200,000 clones, less than 90% seen once. Sequencing used peripheral blood. These receptors were collected from a man between 65 and 80 years old with acute or convalescent COVID-19.

V gene TRBV6-6 combines with J gene TRBJ1-3, with D maybe TRBD1 (6 bases). Trimming left V 6 bases short and J 1 base short, with 10 bases between. This CDR3 region has 14 residues. Germline CDR1 MNHNY, CDR2 SVGAGI (reference sequence). The CDR3 sequence: CASSLGQSGNTIYF. The CDR3 DNA reads as TGTGCCAGCAGCCTAGGACAGTCTGGAAACACCATATATTTT.

The CDR3 protein is CASSEGGQGDGNEQFF. The DNA for the CDR3 is TGTGCCAGCAGTGAAGGAGGGCAGGGGGATGGCAATGAGCAGTTCTTC. The chain is built from TRBV2 and TRBJ2-1, with TRBD1 matching 7 bases. The CDR3 consists of 16 residues. Germline V lookup: CDR1 SNHLY, CDR2 FYNNEI. J lost 6 bases, V lost 1 base, and 9 bases had no gene match. The full variable domain, in which reference TRBV2 and TRBJ2-1 provide the parts outside the CDR3, is EPEVTQTPSHQVTQMGQEVILRCVPISNHLYFYWYRQILGQKVEFLVSFYNNEISEKSEIFDDQFSVERPDGSNFTLKIRSTKLEDSAMYFCASSEGGQGDGNEQFFGPGTRLTVL.

The rearrangement joins TRBV5-1 to TRBJ2-1; 11 bases are a match to TRBD2. Germline trimming cut 6 bases from V and 6 bases from J; bases unmatched to any gene: 8. In germline, CDR1 is SGHRS, CDR2 YFSETQ. This CDR3 is 15 amino acids long. In DNA, the CDR3 is TGCGCCAGCACTACTAGCGGGAGTAGAGGCAATGAGCAGTTCTTC. This sequence encodes CASTTSGSRGNEQFF.

The V call is TRBV20-1, the J call TRBJ2-7; TRBD1 is a possible D gene (5 bases). Per the germline V gene, CDR1 is DFQATT and CDR2 is SNEGSKA (reference sequence). The CDR3 is 14 residues long. Trimming shortened V by 3 bases and J by 3 bases, and 15 bases separated the two germline ends. CDR3 protein: CSASPQAVDYEQYF. Written as DNA, the CDR3 is TGCAGTGCTAGTCCACAGGCGGTCGACTACGAGCAGTACTTC.

The CDR3 loop reads CASSPPTGAGELFF. In nucleotides, the CDR3 is TGTGCCAGCAGCCCCCCTACAGGGGCCGGGGAGCTGTTTTTT. The genes are TRBV3-1 (or the pseudogene TRBV3-2) and TRBJ2-2; TRBD1 aligns across 7 bases. Germline lookup yields CDR1 LGHDT and CDR2 YNNKEL (reference sequence). V was clipped by 4 bases and J by 6 bases; unmatched bases: 5. This CDR3 has 14 amino acids.

The V call is TRBV7-9, the J call TRBJ1-4; TRBD1 matches 8 bases. Germline CDR1 SEHNR, CDR2 FQNEAQ (reference sequence). The V segment lost 2 bases and the J segment 8 bases; nucleotides outside the gene matches: 7. The CDR3 extends over 15 amino acids. In DNA, the CDR3 is TGTGCCAGCAGCTTAAAAGGACAGGGTGGAGAAAAACTGTTTTTT. It is translated as CASSLKGQGGEKLFF.

As DNA, the CDR3 is TGTGCCAGTAGCGAAACACAGACCTATCAGCCCCAGCATTTT. Its protein product is CASSETQTYQPQHF. This rearrangement joins TRBV19 to TRBJ1-5; D is undetermined. Germline values: CDR1 LNHDA, CDR2 SQIVND (reference sequence). V was pared by 6 bases and J by 5 bases, with 14 bases between. The CDR3 has 14 residues.

Only one count was recorded for this clone. The genes are TRBV28 and TRBJ2-6; no clear D gene. Germline values: CDR1 MDHEN, CDR2 SYDVKM. The length of the CDR3 is 15 residues. V lost 6 bases to trimming and J lost 0 bases, with 9 bases between them. CDR3 nucleotide sequence: TGTGCCAGCAGCATTTCCTACTCTGGGGCCAACGTCCTGACTTTC. Translated, it gives CASSISYSGANVLTF.

This clone was seen only once. The chain recombines TRBV28 with TRBJ1-1; D not resolved. The germline gives CDR1 MDHEN, CDR2 SYDVKM. Between the trimmed V and J ends, which lost 2 bases and 1 base, there was a span of 14 bases. The CDR3 runs to 16 residues. CDR3 coding DNA: TGTGCCAGCAGTTTAAGGCAGGCCGGATGGAACACTGAAGCTTTCTTT. Translating it yields CASSLRQAGWNTEAFF.

V is TRBV5-1 and J is TRBJ1-2; weak D call: TRBD1 (6 bases). The V end was cut by 1 base, the J end by 9 bases, with 16 bases between. The CDR3 loop spans 14 amino acids. Per germline, CDR1 SGHRS and CDR2 YFSETQ. CDR3 region: CASSLQGTTGSYTF. CDR3 nucleotides: TGCGCCAGCAGCTTGCAGGGGACAACTGGAAGCTACACCTTC.

This clone was observed a single time. The V gene is TRBV9, the J gene TRBJ2-6; 7 bases are a match to TRBD1. J was trimmed by 1 base and V by 4 bases; bases with no gene match: 5. The CDR3 totals 16 residues. Germline lookup yields CDR1 SGDLS and CDR2 YYNGEE. Written as DNA, the CDR3 is TGTGCCAGCAGCCTCACGACAGGGTCTGGGGCCAACGTCCTGACTTTC. Translated: CASSLTTGSGANVLTF.

This sequence joins TRBV24-1 and TRBJ2-2; TRBD1 matches at 8 bases. The CDR3 is 14 amino acids. Germline V gene sequence: CDR1 KGHDR, CDR2 SFDVKD. With V trimmed by 12 bases and J by 1 base, 6 bases remained unmatched. The CDR3 nucleotides read TGTGCCGCCCCCGGGACAGGGAACACCGGGGAGCTGTTTTTT. It is translated as CAAPGTGNTGELFF.

The chain joins TRBV11-2 to TRBJ2-1; maybe TRBD1 (5 bases). Germline V gene lookup returns CDR1 SGHAT and CDR2 FQNNGV. The CDR3 loop spans 15 amino acids. Trimming cost V 0 bases and J 7 bases, with 13 bases left between them. CDR3 region: CASSLDQTAGNEQFF. CDR3 DNA sequence: TGTGCCAGCAGCTTAGATCAGACAGCCGGGAATGAGCAGTTCTTC.

This clone was recorded at least ten times. The CDR3 DNA follows: TGTGCCAGCAGGCCAGGGGCCTTGGGATCCTACACCTTC. Translation gives CASRPGALGSYTF. The chain carries TRBV6-5 and TRBJ1-2, with TRBD1 as a possible D gene (6 bases). V lost 6 bases to trimming and J lost 10 bases, with 18 bases between them. CDR1 MNHEY and CDR2 SVGAGI come from the germline V gene. This CDR3 has 13 residues.

The chain links TRBV5-4 to TRBJ2-7; the D gene is possibly TRBD1 (5 bases). V dropped 2 bases and J dropped 0 bases, with 6 bases sitting between them. The CDR3 loop spans 13 amino acids. Germline V gives CDR1 SGHNT, CDR2 YYREEE (reference sequence). The CDR3 reads CASSFDSSYEQYF. Written as DNA, the CDR3 is TGTGCCAGCAGCTTTGACAGCTCCTACGAGCAGTACTTC.